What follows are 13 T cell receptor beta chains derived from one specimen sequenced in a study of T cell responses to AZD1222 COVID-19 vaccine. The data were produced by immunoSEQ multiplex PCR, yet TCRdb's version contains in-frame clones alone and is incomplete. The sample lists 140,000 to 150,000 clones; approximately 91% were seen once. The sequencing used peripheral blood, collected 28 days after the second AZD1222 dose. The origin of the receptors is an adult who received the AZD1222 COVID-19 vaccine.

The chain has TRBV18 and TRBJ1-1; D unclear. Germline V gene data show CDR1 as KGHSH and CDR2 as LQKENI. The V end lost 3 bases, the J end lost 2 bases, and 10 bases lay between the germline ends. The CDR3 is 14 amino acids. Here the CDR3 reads CASSPHPRNTEAFF. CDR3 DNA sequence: TGTGCCAGCTCACCCCACCCTAGAAACACTGAAGCTTTCTTT.

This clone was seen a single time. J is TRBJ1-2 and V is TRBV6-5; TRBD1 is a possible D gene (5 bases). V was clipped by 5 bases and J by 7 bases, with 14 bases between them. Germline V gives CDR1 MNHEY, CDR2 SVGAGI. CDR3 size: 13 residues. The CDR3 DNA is TGTGCCAGCAGTCGGGGGGAAATCAGTGGCTACACCTTC. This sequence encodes CASSRGEISGYTF.

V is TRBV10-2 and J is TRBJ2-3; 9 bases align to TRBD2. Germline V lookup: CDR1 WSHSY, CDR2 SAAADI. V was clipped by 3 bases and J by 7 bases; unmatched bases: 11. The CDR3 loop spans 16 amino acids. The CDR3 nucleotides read TGCGCCAGCAGTGAAAGGATGCGGGGGGGCCGGTATACGCAGTATTTT. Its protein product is CASSERMRGGRYTQYF.

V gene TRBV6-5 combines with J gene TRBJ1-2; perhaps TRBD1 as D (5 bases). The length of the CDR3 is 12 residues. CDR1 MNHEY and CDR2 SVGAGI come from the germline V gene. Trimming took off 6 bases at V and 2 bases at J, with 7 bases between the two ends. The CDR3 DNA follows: TGTGCCAGCAGGCCAGGGAACTATGGCTACACCTTC. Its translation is CASRPGNYGYTF.

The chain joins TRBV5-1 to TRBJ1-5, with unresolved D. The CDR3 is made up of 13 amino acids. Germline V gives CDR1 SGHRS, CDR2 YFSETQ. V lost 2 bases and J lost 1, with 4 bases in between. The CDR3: CASSLSSNQPQHF. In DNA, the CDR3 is TGCGCCAGCAGCTTATCCAGCAATCAGCCCCAGCATTTT. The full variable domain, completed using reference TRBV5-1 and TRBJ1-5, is KAGVTQTPRYLIKTRGQQVTLSCSPISGHRSVSWYQQTPGQGLQFLFEYFSETQRNKGNFPGRFSGRQFSNSRSEMNVSTLELGDSALYLCASSLSSNQPQHFGDGTRLSIL.

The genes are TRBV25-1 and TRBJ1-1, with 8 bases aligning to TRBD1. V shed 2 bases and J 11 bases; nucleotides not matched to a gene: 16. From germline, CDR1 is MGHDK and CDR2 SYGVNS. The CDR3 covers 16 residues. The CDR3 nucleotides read TGTGCCAGCAGTGAAGAGGTGGGGACAGGAGTAATTAGGGCTTTCTTT. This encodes CASSEEVGTGVIRAFF.

The CDR3 DNA reads TGTGCCAGCAGACGAACCGGGACAGGCAACACTGAAGCTTTCTTT. This translates into CASRRTGTGNTEAFF. This chain joins TRBV2 and TRBJ1-1; 8 nucleotides agree with TRBD1. This CDR3 is 15 amino acids long. The J segment lost 2 bases and the V segment lost 6 bases, leaving 8 bases of the junction unmatched. CDR1 and CDR2 from the germline V gene are SNHLY and FYNNEI.

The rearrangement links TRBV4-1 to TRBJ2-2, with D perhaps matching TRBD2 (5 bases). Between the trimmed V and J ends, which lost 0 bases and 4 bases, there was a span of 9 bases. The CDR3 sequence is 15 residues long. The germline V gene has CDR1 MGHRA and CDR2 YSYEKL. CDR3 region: CASSQDVGSTGELFF. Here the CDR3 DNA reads TGCGCCAGCAGCCAAGATGTGGGGAGCACCGGGGAGCTGTTTTTT.

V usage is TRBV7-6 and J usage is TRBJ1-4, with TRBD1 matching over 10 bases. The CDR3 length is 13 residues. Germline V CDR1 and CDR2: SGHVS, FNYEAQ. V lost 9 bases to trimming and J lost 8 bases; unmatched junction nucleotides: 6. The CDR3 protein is CARGTGVREKLFF. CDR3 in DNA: TGTGCCAGGGGGACAGGGGTTCGGGAAAAACTGTTTTTT.

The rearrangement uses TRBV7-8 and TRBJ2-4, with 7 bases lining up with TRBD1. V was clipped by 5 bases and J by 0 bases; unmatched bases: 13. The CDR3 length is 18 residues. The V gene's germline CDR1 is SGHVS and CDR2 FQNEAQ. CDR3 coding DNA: TGTGCCAGCAGCACGGGACAGACACCTTTACTAGCCAAAAACATTCAGTACTTC. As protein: CASSTGQTPLLAKNIQYF.

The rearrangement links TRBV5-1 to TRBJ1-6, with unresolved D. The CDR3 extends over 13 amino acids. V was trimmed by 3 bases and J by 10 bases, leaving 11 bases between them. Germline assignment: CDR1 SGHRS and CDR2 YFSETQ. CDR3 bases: TGCGCCAGCAGCTCCGTAAGTGGGTCACCCCTCCACTTT. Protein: CASSSVSGSPLHF. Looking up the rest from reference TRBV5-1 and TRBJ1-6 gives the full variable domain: KAGVTQTPRYLIKTRGQQVTLSCSPISGHRSVSWYQQTPGQGLQFLFEYFSETQRNKGNFPGRFSGRQFSNSRSEMNVSTLELGDSALYLCASSSVSGSPLHFGNGTRLTVT.

The CDR3 DNA follows: TGTGCCAGCAGCCGAGACAGGGTAGAGACCCAGTACTTC. It encodes CASSRDRVETQYF. This chain links TRBV7-2 with TRBJ2-5, with TRBD1 identical over 7 bases. The CDR3 length is 13 residues. The V gene end was trimmed by 5 bases and the J gene end by 4 bases; junction bases not matched to a gene: 4. CDR1 and CDR2 (germline): SGHTA, FQGNSA.

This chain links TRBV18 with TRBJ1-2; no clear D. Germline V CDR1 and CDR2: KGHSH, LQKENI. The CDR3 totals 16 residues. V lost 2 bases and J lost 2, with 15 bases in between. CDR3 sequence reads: CASSPTPEGRNYGYTF. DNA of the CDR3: TGTGCCAGCTCACCAACGCCTGAGGGCAGAAACTATGGCTACACCTTC.